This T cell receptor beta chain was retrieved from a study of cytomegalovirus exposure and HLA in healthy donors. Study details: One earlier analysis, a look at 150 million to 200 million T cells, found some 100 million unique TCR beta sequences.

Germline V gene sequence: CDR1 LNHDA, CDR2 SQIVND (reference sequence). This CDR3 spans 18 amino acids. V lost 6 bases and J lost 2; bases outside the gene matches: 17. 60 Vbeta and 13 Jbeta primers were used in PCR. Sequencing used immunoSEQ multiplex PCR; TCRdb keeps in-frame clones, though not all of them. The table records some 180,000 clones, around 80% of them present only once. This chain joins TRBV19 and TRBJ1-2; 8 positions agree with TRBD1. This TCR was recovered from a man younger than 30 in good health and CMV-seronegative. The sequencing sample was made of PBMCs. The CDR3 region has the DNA TGTGCCAGTAGCGAAGAACGGGACAGGCGCCCCTTAAACTATGGCTACACCTTC. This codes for CASSEERDRRPLNYGYTF.